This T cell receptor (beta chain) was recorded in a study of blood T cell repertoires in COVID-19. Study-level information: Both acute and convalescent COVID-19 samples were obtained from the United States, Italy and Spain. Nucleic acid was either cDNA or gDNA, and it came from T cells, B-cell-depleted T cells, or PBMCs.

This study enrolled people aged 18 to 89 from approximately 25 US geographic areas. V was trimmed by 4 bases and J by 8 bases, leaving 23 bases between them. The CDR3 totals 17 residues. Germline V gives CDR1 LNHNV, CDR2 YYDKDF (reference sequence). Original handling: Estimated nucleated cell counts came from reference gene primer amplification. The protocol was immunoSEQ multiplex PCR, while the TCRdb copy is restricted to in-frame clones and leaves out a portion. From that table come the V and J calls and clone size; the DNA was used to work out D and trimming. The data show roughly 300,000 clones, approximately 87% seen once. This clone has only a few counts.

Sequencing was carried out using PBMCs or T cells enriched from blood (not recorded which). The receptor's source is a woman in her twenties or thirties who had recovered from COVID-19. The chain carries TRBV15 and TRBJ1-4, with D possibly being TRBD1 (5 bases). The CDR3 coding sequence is TGTGCCACCAGCATCCCTGAGCTTTCCAGGGATGACGAAAAACTGTTTTTT. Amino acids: CATSIPELSRDDEKLFF. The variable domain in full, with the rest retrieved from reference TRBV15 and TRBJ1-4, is DAMVIQNPRYQVTQFGKPVTLSCSQTLNHNVMYWYQQKSSQAPKLLFHYYDKDFNNEADTPDNFQSRRPNTSFCFLDIRSPGLGDTAMYLCATSIPELSRDDEKLFFGSGTQLSVL.